This passage covers 21 T cell receptor beta chains from one sample sequenced in a study of blood T cell repertoires in COVID-19. TCRdb keeps only in-frame clones here, not all; method: immunoSEQ multiplex PCR. Of some 58,000 clones in the sample, 90% were seen once. The specimen sequenced was peripheral blood. All receptors come from a man between 35 and 55 years old with acute or convalescent COVID-19.

This clone was found once. The chain uses TRBV4-1 and TRBJ2-5; no clear D. CDR1 and CDR2 (germline): MGHRA, YSYEKL. The CDR3 runs to 14 residues. V lost 3 bases and J lost 3, with 11 bases in between. CDR3 region: CASSQGDWKETQYF. CDR3 sequence (DNA): TGCGCCAGCAGCCAGGGTGACTGGAAAGAGACCCAGTACTTC.

This clone has just one count. The chain links TRBV10-3 to TRBJ1-5; no reliable D call. CDR1 is ENHRY, CDR2 SYGVKD, per germline. The length of the CDR3 is 13 residues. V gave up 6 bases and J gave up 5 bases, with 11 bases separating them. The CDR3 loop reads CAIRNYGDQPQHF. CDR3 coding DNA: TGTGCCATCAGAAATTACGGGGATCAGCCCCAGCATTTT.

This rearrangement joins TRBV19 to TRBJ1-5; TRBD1 matches 12 bases. CDR3 length: 17 residues. CDR1 is LNHDA and CDR2 is SQIVND in the germline V gene (reference sequence). V was clipped by 3 bases and J by 7 bases; unmatched bases: 10. The CDR3 region is CASSMRLGQGATQPQHF. Written as DNA, the CDR3 is TGTGCCAGTAGTATGCGTCTGGGACAGGGGGCAACCCAGCCCCAGCATTTT.

The genes are TRBV11-2 and TRBJ2-7; 9 positions match TRBD2. CDR1 is SGHAT, CDR2 FQNNGV, per germline. J was trimmed by 0 bases and V by 3 bases; bases with no gene match: 9. CDR3 length equals 17 residues. CDR3 residues: CASSLAGGTRSSYEQYF. The CDR3 DNA follows: TGTGCCAGCAGCTTGGCGGGAGGGACCCGAAGCTCCTACGAGCAGTACTTC.

This clone appeared once. The chain recombines TRBV30 with TRBJ2-3; 7 nucleotides match TRBD2. CDR3 length equals 15 residues. CDR1 GTSNPN and CDR2 SVGIG come from the germline V gene (reference sequence). The trim removed 2 bases at V and 6 bases at J, leaving 11 bases unmatched. For the CDR3, the DNA is TGTGCCTGGAGTAAGGGTAGCGGGTATCTTGATACGCAGTATTTT. Translation: CAWSKGSGYLDTQYF. The full variable domain, in which reference TRBV30 and TRBJ2-3 provide the parts outside the CDR3, is SQTIHQWPATLVQPVGSPLSLECTVEGTSNPNLYWYRQAAGRGLQLLFYSVGIGQISSEVPQNLSASRPQDRQFILSSKKLLLSDSGFYLCAWSKGSGYLDTQYFGPGTRLTVL.

The V gene is TRBV25-1, the J gene TRBJ1-3, with a possible D match to TRBD1 (6 bases). The CDR3 has 15 residues. From germline, CDR1 is MGHDK and CDR2 SYGVNS. V was shortened by 2 bases and J by 2 bases, with 10 bases between the two germline ends. CDR3 DNA: TGTGCCAGCAGTGAACCAGGGGCGGCTGGAAACACCATATATTTT. Its protein is CASSEPGAAGNTIYF.

V is TRBV7-6 and J is TRBJ1-4; TRBD1 might be the D (5 bases). This CDR3 region has 20 residues. V was pared by 1 base and J by 0 bases, with 21 bases between. The germline V gene encodes CDR1 SGHVS and CDR2 FNYEAQ. The CDR3 spells CASSLVFFGLGGTTNEKLFF. The CDR3 coding sequence is TGTGCCAGCAGCTTAGTTTTTTTTGGCCTCGGGGGAACAACTAATGAAAAACTGTTTTTT.

The chain is built from TRBV6-6 and TRBJ2-7; D perhaps matches TRBD2 (6 bases). CDR1 and CDR2 (germline): MNHNY, SVGAGI (reference sequence). The V gene lost 6 bases and the J gene lost 5 bases, with 14 bases spanning the gap. This CDR3 is 13 amino acids long. CDR3 region: CASSPGRLDEQYF. The CDR3 DNA reads TGTGCCAGCAGCCCGGGGAGGTTGGACGAGCAGTACTTC.

The rearrangement links TRBV11-3 to TRBJ1-1, with D uncertain. V was shortened by 6 bases and J by 7 bases, with 15 bases between the two germline ends. From germline, CDR1 is SGHNT and CDR2 YENEEA. This CDR3 has 13 amino acids. CDR3 sequence: CASSDTLQLEAFF. The CDR3 region has the DNA TGTGCCAGCAGTGACACCCTCCAGCTTGAAGCTTTCTTT.

This chain uses TRBV6-1 with TRBJ1-5, with TRBD1 matching over 8 bases. The CDR3 runs to 14 residues. Germline V gene data show CDR1 as MNHNS and CDR2 as SASEGT. Trimming removed 3 bases from V and 5 bases from J; junction bases left unmatched: 3. The CDR3 DNA sequence: TGTGCCAGCAGTGACGAGGACAGGGATCAGCCCCAGCATTTT. It encodes CASSDEDRDQPQHF.

V and J are TRBV5-1 and TRBJ2-1, with TRBD2 identical over 8 bases. CDR3 length equals 16 residues. Trimming removed 2 bases from V and 8 bases from J; junction bases left unmatched: 12. In germline, CDR1 is SGHRS, CDR2 YFSETQ. The CDR3 DNA reads TGCGCCAGCAGCTTATCTACTAGCGGTCTGGGGGATGAGCAGTTCTTC. Translation gives CASSLSTSGLGDEQFF.

V usage is TRBV19 and J usage is TRBJ1-5, with 9 bases aligning to TRBD1. Germline V lookup: CDR1 LNHDA, CDR2 SQIVND (reference sequence). V shed 5 bases and J 6 bases; nucleotides not matched to a gene: 5. The CDR3 contains 14 residues. The CDR3: CASSPGQGGQPQHF. As DNA, the CDR3 is TGTGCCAGTAGTCCGGGACAGGGCGGTCAGCCCCAGCATTTT.

This clone was observed once. V is TRBV27 and J is TRBJ2-7; 10 nucleotides align to TRBD2. V lost 6 bases, J lost 2 bases, and 7 bases stayed unmatched. Germline CDR1 MNHEY, CDR2 SMNVEV (reference sequence). The CDR3 has 15 amino acids. The CDR3 DNA sequence: TGTGCCAGCAGAATCACTAGCGGGACCACCTACGAGCAGTACTTC. Translating it yields CASRITSGTTYEQYF.

This chain links TRBV2 with TRBJ1-2; 7 bases line up with TRBD1. Germline V lookup: CDR1 SNHLY, CDR2 FYNNEI. The length of the CDR3 is 12 residues. V shed 8 bases, J shed 7 bases, and the junction held 7 bases outside the gene matches. The CDR3 nucleotides are TGTGCCAGCGCCACAGGGGTACGTGGCTACACCTTC. This encodes CASATGVRGYTF.

V and J are TRBV19 and TRBJ1-6, with TRBD1 matching 10 bases. The CDR3 is made up of 15 amino acids. V shed 6 bases, J shed 7 bases, and the junction held 6 bases outside the gene matches. Germline V CDR1 and CDR2: LNHDA, SQIVND (reference sequence). As DNA, the CDR3 is TGTGCCAGTAGCATACCGGGACAGGGGAATTCACCCCTCCACTTT. This translates into CASSIPGQGNSPLHF.

The CDR3 sequence is CASGTSPRAVQPQHF. Here the CDR3 DNA reads TGTGCTAGTGGTACCTCTCCCAGGGCTGTCCAGCCCCAGCATTTT. This rearrangement joins TRBV12-5 to TRBJ1-5; the D gene is possibly TRBD1 (5 bases). Trimming left V 5 bases short and J 7 bases short, with 18 bases between. The CDR3 spans 15 residues. Germline CDR1 is LGHNT and CDR2 is FRNRAP. Full variable domain (outside the CDR3, taken from reference TRBV12-5 and TRBJ1-5): DARVTQTPRHKVTEMGQEVTMRCQPILGHNTVFWYRQTMMQGLELLAYFRNRAPLDDSGMPKDRFSAEMPDATLATLKIQPSEPRDSAVYFCASGTSPRAVQPQHFGDGTRLSIL.

The chain links TRBV27 to TRBJ1-6; D not certain. Trimming shortened V by 0 bases and J by 6 bases, and 15 bases separated the two germline ends. CDR3 size: 17 residues. Germline CDR1 MNHEY, CDR2 SMNVEV (reference sequence). CDR3 in amino acids: CASSLSMGGRGNSPLHF. Here the CDR3 DNA reads TGTGCCAGCAGTTTATCGATGGGCGGGCGGGGTAATTCACCCCTCCACTTT.

This chain joins TRBV7-9 and TRBJ2-2; 15 bases agree with TRBD2. The CDR3 contains 17 residues. CDR1 SEHNR and CDR2 FQNEAQ come from the germline V gene (reference sequence). V lost 5 bases to trimming and J lost 6 bases; unmatched junction nucleotides: 7. CDR3 loop: CASSPRGLAGGSGELFF. The CDR3 nucleotides are TGTGCCAGCAGCCCAAGAGGACTAGCGGGAGGGTCCGGGGAGCTGTTTTTT.

The chain carries TRBV2 and TRBJ1-6; no firm D call. In germline, CDR1 is SNHLY, CDR2 FYNNEI. V was trimmed by 3 bases and J by 7 bases, leaving 7 bases between them. This CDR3 contains 13 residues. The DNA for the CDR3 is TGTGCCAGCAGTGAGGACTGGAATTCACCCCTCCACTTT. Translated: CASSEDWNSPLHF. The full variable domain, in which reference TRBV2 and TRBJ1-6 provide the parts outside the CDR3, is EPEVTQTPSHQVTQMGQEVILRCVPISNHLYFYWYRQILGQKVEFLVSFYNNEISEKSEIFDDQFSVERPDGSNFTLKIRSTKLEDSAMYFCASSEDWNSPLHFGNGTRLTVT.

The gene calls are TRBV6-1 and TRBJ2-7, with 10 bases aligning to TRBD2. From germline, CDR1 is MNHNS and CDR2 SASEGT. With 3 bases clipped from V and 7 bases from J, the junction kept 12 bases outside the gene matches. The CDR3 covers 16 residues. The CDR3 is CASSETSGPSGGEQYF. CDR3 nucleotide sequence: TGTGCCAGCAGTGAGACTAGCGGGCCCTCAGGGGGAGAGCAGTACTTC.

The gene calls are TRBV29-1 and TRBJ2-1; TRBD2 matches at 11 bases. Per the germline V gene, CDR1 is SQVTM and CDR2 is ANQGSEA. The CDR3 has 15 residues. V trimming: 4 bases; J trimming: 0 bases; junction bases outside the gene matches: 2. The CDR3 is CSVGTSGSSYNEQFF. DNA for the CDR3: TGCAGCGTTGGAACTAGCGGGAGCTCCTACAATGAGCAGTTCTTC.